A single sample is the source of the 14 T cell receptor beta chains below, sequenced in a study of control samples from healthy donors and cancer patients. Only in-frame clones appear in the TCRdb table, and some are missing; sequencing was by immunoSEQ multiplex PCR. This sample yields about 71,000 clones, of which roughly 91% are seen a single time; under 20% belongs to the top ten. Material: PBMCs. The receptors stem from a man in his fifties or sixties with lung cancer.

In this sample, this clone turned up once. The chain is built from TRBV2 and TRBJ1-2; 7 bases line up with TRBD1. CDR1 is SNHLY, CDR2 FYNNEI, per germline. Trimming took 8 bases from V and 4 from J; bases not matched to a gene: 10. CDR3 length: 14 residues. The CDR3 coding sequence is TGTGCCAGCCTTTTAGAGGGGGCAGGCTATGGCTACACCTTC. This gives the protein CASLLEGAGYGYTF.

The chain is built from TRBV5-1 and TRBJ1-4; D ambiguous. The CDR3 consists of 16 residues. V shed 0 bases and J shed 8 bases, with 17 bases lying between them. Germline lookup yields CDR1 SGHRS and CDR2 YFSETQ. The CDR3 is CASSLAEGVEKEKLFF. CDR3 bases: TGCGCCAGCAGCTTGGCCGAGGGAGTGGAAAAAGAAAAACTGTTTTTT. Combining the CDR3 with reference TRBV5-1 and TRBJ1-4 gives the whole variable domain KAGVTQTPRYLIKTRGQQVTLSCSPISGHRSVSWYQQTPGQGLQFLFEYFSETQRNKGNFPGRFSGRQFSNSRSEMNVSTLELGDSALYLCASSLAEGVEKEKLFFGSGTQLSVL.

V usage is TRBV30 and J usage is TRBJ1-2; TRBD1 is a possible D gene (5 bases). Trimming left V 2 bases short and J 8 bases short, with 12 bases between. Per the germline V gene, CDR1 is GTSNPN and CDR2 is SVGIG (reference sequence). The CDR3 spans 12 residues. The CDR3 here is CAWSLGVDGYTF. In DNA form, the CDR3 reads TGTGCCTGGAGTTTAGGGGTCGACGGCTACACCTTC.

This chain joins TRBV7-2 and TRBJ2-1; 7 bases line up with TRBD1. Germline trimming cut 4 bases from V and 5 bases from J; bases unmatched to any gene: 5. Germline CDR1 reads SGHTA; CDR2 reads FQGNSA. CDR3 length equals 14 residues. CDR3: CASSSRTGDNEQFF. The DNA for the CDR3 is TGTGCCAGCAGCTCAAGGACAGGAGACAATGAGCAGTTCTTC.

J is TRBJ1-2 and V is TRBV11-2; D remains unclear. The CDR3 covers 12 residues. Germline values: CDR1 SGHAT, CDR2 FQNNGV. Trimming shortened V by 5 bases and J by 4 bases, and 8 bases separated the two germline ends. CDR3 protein: CASSPVGYGYTF. The CDR3 region has the DNA TGTGCCAGCAGCCCGGTCGGCTATGGCTACACCTTC.

The CDR3 DNA reads TGCGCCAGCAGTGAGTCGTGGCAGGGGAACGGGGAGCTGTTTTTT. This gives the protein CASSESWQGNGELFF. J is TRBJ2-2 and V is TRBV10-1; a weak D match, TRBD1 (6 bases). Trimming shortened V by 0 bases and J by 7 bases, and 12 bases separated the two germline ends. This CDR3 region has 15 residues. Germline CDR1 WNHNN, CDR2 SYGVQD (reference sequence).

This chain joins TRBV7-3 and TRBJ1-1, with no clear D. Germline-derived CDR1 and CDR2 are SGHTA and FQGTGA. CDR3 length: 13 amino acids. V was clipped by 3 bases and J by 4 bases, with 9 bases between them. In DNA form, the CDR3 reads TGTGCCAGCAGCTTTGAGGGTTTCACTGAAGCTTTCTTT. The encoded protein is CASSFEGFTEAFF.

This sequence joins TRBV9 and TRBJ2-7; possibly TRBD1 or TRBD2 for D (5 bases each). The length of the CDR3 is 15 residues. CDR1 SGDLS and CDR2 YYNGEE come from the germline V gene. The ends were cut back, 4 bases at V and 0 bases at J, with 14 bases in the middle. CDR3 bases: TGTGCCAGCAGCTCGGGACCAGTGGGCTCCTACGAGCAGTACTTC. It specifies CASSSGPVGSYEQYF.

The chain employs TRBV3-1 (or the pseudogene TRBV3-2) and TRBJ1-6, with a possible D match to TRBD1 (6 bases). V was trimmed by 4 bases and J by 5 bases, leaving 6 bases between them. CDR3 length: 13 residues. Germline V gives CDR1 LGHDT, CDR2 YNNKEL (reference sequence). CDR3 loop: CASSRDNNSPLHF. CDR3 in DNA: TGTGCCAGCAGCCGGGACAATAATTCACCCCTCCACTTT.

This chain links TRBV6-5 with TRBJ2-7; D is unresolved. The CDR3 contains 14 residues. Germline values: CDR1 MNHEY, CDR2 SVGAGI. Trimming pared 3 bases from V and 0 bases from J, leaving 9 bases between. The DNA for the CDR3 is TGTGCCAGCAGTTATAATCCCCACTCCTACGAGCAGTACTTC. This codes for CASSYNPHSYEQYF.

This chain links TRBV19 with TRBJ1-2, with D perhaps TRBD1 (6 bases). The V gene's germline CDR1 is LNHDA and CDR2 SQIVND (reference sequence). The CDR3 has 14 residues. Trimming took off 1 base at V and 4 bases at J, with 10 bases between the two ends. DNA of the CDR3: TGTGCCAGTAGTATAGCTGGACAGAGCTATGGCTACACCTTC. Translated, it gives CASSIAGQSYGYTF.

The gene calls are TRBV3-1 (or the pseudogene TRBV3-2) and TRBJ2-5; D is uncertain. The CDR3 has 16 amino acids. CDR1 and CDR2 from the germline V gene are LGHDT and YNNKEL (reference sequence). Trimming stripped 3 bases from V and 2 bases from J, with 16 bases between. In DNA form, the CDR3 reads TGTGCCAGCAGCCATATGTCGGTGGCAGGACAAGAGACCCAGTACTTC. This sequence encodes CASSHMSVAGQETQYF.

This chain joins TRBV5-6 and TRBJ1-4, with a weak D call TRBD1 (6 bases). The germline V and J ends were trimmed by 9 bases and 6 bases, with 18 bases remaining between them. Germline V gene data show CDR1 as SGHDT and CDR2 as YYEEEE. This CDR3 comprises 14 residues. The CDR3 nucleotides read TGTGCCACTTCGCAGAGGGGGTGGGATGAAAAACTGTTTTTT. Translation: CATSQRGWDEKLFF. Together with reference TRBV5-6 and TRBJ1-4, the CDR3 gives the full variable domain: DAGVTQSPTHLIKTRGQQVTLRCSPKSGHDTVSWYQQALGQGPQFIFQYYEEEERQRGNFPDRFSGHQFPNYSSELNVNALLLGDSALYLCATSQRGWDEKLFFGSGTQLSVL.

The chain couples TRBV10-1 to TRBJ2-1; 9 positions match TRBD2. V gave up 0 bases and J gave up 5 bases; unmatched junction bases: 5. The CDR3 consists of 16 residues. CDR1 and CDR2 (germline): WNHNN, SYGVQD (reference sequence). The CDR3 nucleotides are TGCGCCAGCAGTGAGTCGGCGTCTAGCGGGGACAATGAGCAGTTCTTC. It is translated as CASSESASSGDNEQFF.